This T cell receptor beta chain was retrieved from a study of control samples from healthy donors and cancer patients. Using immunoSEQ multiplex PCR, the repertoire was profiled, and TCRdb retains in-frame clones only, with some absent. This repertoire shows 170,000 or so clones, approximately 94% found once; its top ten account for roughly 1.3%. The germline V and J ends were trimmed by 6 bases and 4 bases, with 18 bases remaining between them. CDR1 and CDR2 from the germline V gene are KGHSH and LQKENI. This CDR3 comprises 15 residues. The clonotype originates from a young woman in good health. Sequencing was done on a sample of blood. The V gene is TRBV18, the J gene TRBJ1-2; TRBD1 is a possible D gene (5 bases). The CDR3, as DNA: TGTGCCAGCTCCCAAGACCCCTCCGGGGCCTATGGCTACACCTTC. Translation: CASSQDPSGAYGYTF.